The 8 T cell receptor beta chains below come from one sample, sequenced in a study of T-cell reconstitution after alpha-beta-depleted transplantation in children. Construction of the TCRbeta library involved unique molecular identifiers. Using its own MiXCR run on the PCR reads, TCRdb lists one record per CDR3 protein. The sample lists hundreds of thousands of distinct CDR3 sequences; approximately 15% were seen once. The sequencing here drew on PBMCs, mostly from graft donor cells, taken 360 days after TCRalphabeta/CD19-depleted stem cell transplant. The origin of the receptors is a male patient aged 10-17 years who had a stem cell transplant for acute lymphoblastic leukemia, so the T cells may come from the graft donor.

At least ten counts were recorded for this clonotype. The chain combines TRBV11-1 with TRBJ2-1; D is unresolved. Trimming cost V 1 base and J 6 bases, with 16 bases left between them. Germline CDR1 SGHAT, CDR2 FQDESV (reference sequence). The CDR3 is 16 residues long. The CDR3 sequence is CASSLVRGYSLNEQFF. In nucleotides, the CDR3 is TGTGCCAGCAGCTTAGTACGTGGCTACTCCCTCAATGAGCAGTTCTTC.

This clonotype was counted many times. The gene calls are TRBV9 and TRBJ1-1; D is unclear. Trimming shortened V by 4 bases and J by 0 bases, and 7 bases separated the two germline ends. The CDR3 runs to 13 residues. The germline V gene has CDR1 SGDLS and CDR2 YYNGEE. The CDR3 sequence is CASSQDLNTEAFF. CDR3 bases: TGTGCCAGCAGCCAAGACCTGAACACTGAAGCTTTCTTT.

There are a few counts of this clonotype. The rearrangement joins TRBV29-1 to TRBJ2-1; 11 bases are a match to TRBD2. Per germline, CDR1 SQVTM and CDR2 ANQGSEA. The CDR3 covers 15 residues. The ends lost 7 bases at V and 5 bases at J; junction bases unmatched: 10. CDR3 nucleotides: TGCAGCGCCATTAACCTAGCGGGAGGAAACAATGAGCAGTTCTTC. As protein: CSAINLAGGNNEQFF.

This rearrangement joins TRBV7-3 to TRBJ1-6; possible D gene TRBD1, 5 bases. Trimming took 0 bases from V and 7 from J, leaving 10 bases between them. This CDR3 is built from 15 residues. Germline loops: CDR1 SGHTA, CDR2 FQGTGA. The CDR3, as DNA: TGTGCCAGCAGCTTAACGGGGGTTGTCAATTCACCCCTCCACTTT. It is translated as CASSLTGVVNSPLHF.

The chain carries TRBV29-1 and TRBJ2-1; 7 positions match TRBD1. CDR3 size: 12 residues. Germline V gene lookup returns CDR1 SQVTM and CDR2 ANQGSEA. J lost 6 bases, V lost 5 bases, and 4 bases had no gene match. CDR3 DNA: TGCAGCGTTTTTCCAGGGGGCAATGAGCAGTTCTTC. Its translation: CSVFPGGNEQFF.

V usage is TRBV7-2 and J usage is TRBJ1-4, with 9 bases fitting TRBD1. Germline CDR1 SGHTA, CDR2 FQGNSA. The V and J ends lost 3 bases and 4 bases, in that order; junction bases with no gene match: 6. This CDR3 contains 16 residues. The CDR3 loop is CASSFAGTGLNEKLFF. The CDR3 bases are TGTGCCAGCAGCTTCGCCGGGACAGGGCTTAATGAAAAACTGTTTTTT.

The genes are TRBV7-9 and TRBJ1-2, with a possible D match to TRBD1 (6 bases). Germline loops: CDR1 SEHNR, CDR2 FQNEAQ (reference sequence). Trimming stripped 5 bases from V and 6 bases from J, with 13 bases between. CDR3 length: 13 residues. The CDR3: CASSLLDSDGYTF. The CDR3 DNA reads as TGTGCCAGCAGCCTCTTGGACAGTGATGGCTACACCTTC. Together with reference TRBV7-9 and TRBJ1-2, the CDR3 gives the full variable domain: DTGVSQNPRHKITKRGQNVTFRCDPISEHNRLYWYRQTLGQGPEFLTYFQNEAQLEKSRLLSDRFSAERPKGSFSTLEIQRTEQGDSAMYLCASSLLDSDGYTFGSGTRLTVV.

This clonotype occurred a few times. CDR3 amino acids: CASSSQDNQPQHF. DNA for the CDR3: TGTGCCAGCAGTTCTCAGGACAATCAGCCCCAGCATTTT. This chain joins TRBV12-3 or TRBV12-4 and TRBJ1-5; D not resolved. The CDR3 runs 13 residues. The germline V and J ends were trimmed by 4 bases and 3 bases, with 7 bases remaining between them.